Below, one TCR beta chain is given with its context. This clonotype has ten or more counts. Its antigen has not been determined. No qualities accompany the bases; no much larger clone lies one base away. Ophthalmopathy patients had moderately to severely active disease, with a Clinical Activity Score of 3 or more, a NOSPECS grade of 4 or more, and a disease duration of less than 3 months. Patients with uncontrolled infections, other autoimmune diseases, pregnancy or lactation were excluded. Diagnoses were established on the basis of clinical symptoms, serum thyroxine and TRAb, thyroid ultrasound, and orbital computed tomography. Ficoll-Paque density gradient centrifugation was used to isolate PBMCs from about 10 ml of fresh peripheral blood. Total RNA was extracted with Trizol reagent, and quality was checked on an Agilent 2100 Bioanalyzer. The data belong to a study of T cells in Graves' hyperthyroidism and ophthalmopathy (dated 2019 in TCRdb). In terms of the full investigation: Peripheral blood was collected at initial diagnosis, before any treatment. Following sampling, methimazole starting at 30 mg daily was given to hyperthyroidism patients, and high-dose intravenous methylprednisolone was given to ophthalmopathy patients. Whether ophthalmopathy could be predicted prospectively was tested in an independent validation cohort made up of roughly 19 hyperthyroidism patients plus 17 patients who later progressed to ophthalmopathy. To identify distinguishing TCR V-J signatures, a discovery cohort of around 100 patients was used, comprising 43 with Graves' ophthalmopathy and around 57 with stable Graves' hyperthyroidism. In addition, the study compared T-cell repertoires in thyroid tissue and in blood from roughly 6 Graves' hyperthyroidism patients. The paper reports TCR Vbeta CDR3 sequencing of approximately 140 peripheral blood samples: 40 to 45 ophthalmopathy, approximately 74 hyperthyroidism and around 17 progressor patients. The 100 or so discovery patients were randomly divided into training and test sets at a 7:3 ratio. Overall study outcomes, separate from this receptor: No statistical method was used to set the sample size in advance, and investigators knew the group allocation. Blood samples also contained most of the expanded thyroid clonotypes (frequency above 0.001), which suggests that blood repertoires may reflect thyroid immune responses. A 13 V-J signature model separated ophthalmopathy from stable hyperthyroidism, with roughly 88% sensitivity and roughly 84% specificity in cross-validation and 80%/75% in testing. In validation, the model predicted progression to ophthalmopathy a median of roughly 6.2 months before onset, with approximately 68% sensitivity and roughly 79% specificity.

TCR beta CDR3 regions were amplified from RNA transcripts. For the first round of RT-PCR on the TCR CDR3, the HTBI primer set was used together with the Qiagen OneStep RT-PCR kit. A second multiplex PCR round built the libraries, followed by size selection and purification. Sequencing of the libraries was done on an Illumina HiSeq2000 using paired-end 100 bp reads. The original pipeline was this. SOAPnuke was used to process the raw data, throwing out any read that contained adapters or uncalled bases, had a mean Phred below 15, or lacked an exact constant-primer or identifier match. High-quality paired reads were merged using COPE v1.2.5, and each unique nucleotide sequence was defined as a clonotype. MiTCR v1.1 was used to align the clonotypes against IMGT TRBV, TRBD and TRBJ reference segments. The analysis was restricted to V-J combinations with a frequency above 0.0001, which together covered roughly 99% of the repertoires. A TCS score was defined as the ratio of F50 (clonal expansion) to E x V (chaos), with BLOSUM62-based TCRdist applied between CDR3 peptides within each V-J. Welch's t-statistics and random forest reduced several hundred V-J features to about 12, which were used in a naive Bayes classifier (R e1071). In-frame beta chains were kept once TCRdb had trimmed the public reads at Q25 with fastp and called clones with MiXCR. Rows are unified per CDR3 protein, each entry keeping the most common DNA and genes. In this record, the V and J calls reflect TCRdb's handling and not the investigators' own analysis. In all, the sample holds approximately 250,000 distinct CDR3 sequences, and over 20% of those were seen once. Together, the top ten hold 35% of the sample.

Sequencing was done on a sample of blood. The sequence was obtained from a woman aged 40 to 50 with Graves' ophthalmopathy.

The CDR3 region reads CASSIGEKQFF. The DNA sequence is TGTGCCAGTAGTATAGGGGAAAAGCAGTTCTTC. The V gene is TRBV19 and the J gene is TRBJ2-1; no D segment can be confidently identified. The CDR3 measures 11 amino acids from cysteine to phenylalanine. CDR3 DNA only is kept here, 33 bases in frame from base 1. From a lookup of the germline V gene (reference sequence), CDR1 and CDR2 are LNHDA and SQIVND. Trimming removed 1 base from V and 11 bases from J, leaving 6 bases between the germline ends.